A selection of T cell receptor beta chains follows, all from one sample in a study of blood T cell repertoires in COVID-19. Sequenced by immunoSEQ multiplex PCR; TCRdb stores in-frame clones only, minus some. The sample yields a few hundred thousand clones, 88% seen once. Sequencing input: PBMCs or T cells enriched from blood (not recorded which). The receptors stem from a woman in her forties or fifties who had recovered from COVID-19. Both conserved end residues are part of each CDR3. A D gene is named only where the DNA matches it firmly. Not all rows give a size; the values are once, few, many and, for expanded clones, a class.

v_call: TRBV6-4; clone_size: NA; d_call: TRBD2; j_call: TRBJ2-5; cdr3_aa: CASSGRLAGGPRETQYF; cdr3_nt: TGTGCCAGCAGTGGGCGACTAGCGGGAGGGCCAAGAGAGACCCAGTACTTC
v_call: TRBV30; clone_size: NA; d_call: NA; j_call: TRBJ2-7; cdr3_aa: CACTRVGYEQYF; cdr3_nt: TGTGCCTGTACACGGGTTGGCTACGAGCAGTACTTC
v_call: TRBV19; clone_size: NA; d_call: NA; j_call: TRBJ1-1; cdr3_aa: CSSGEVGTEAFF; cdr3_nt: TGTTCCTCGGGGGAGGTAGGGACTGAAGCTTTCTTT
v_call: TRBV30; clone_size: NA; d_call: NA; j_call: TRBJ1-6; cdr3_aa: CAWGVGGKSPLHF; cdr3_nt: TGTGCCTGGGGAGTGGGGGGTAAGTCACCCCTCCACTTT
v_call: TRBV28; clone_size: once; d_call: NA; j_call: TRBJ1-3; cdr3_aa: CASSLDRNTIYF; cdr3_nt: TGTGCCAGCAGTCTTGACAGAAACACCATATATTTT
v_call: TRBV14; clone_size: NA; d_call: TRBD2; j_call: TRBJ2-5; cdr3_aa: CASSHRLAGETQYF; cdr3_nt: TGTGCCAGCAGCCATCGACTAGCGGGGGAGACCCAGTACTTC
v_call: TRBV6-5; clone_size: NA; d_call: TRBD1; j_call: TRBJ2-7; cdr3_aa: CASSPQTGGAYEQYF; cdr3_nt: TGTGCCAGCAGTCCCCAAACAGGGGGCGCCTACGAGCAGTACTTC
v_call: TRBV28; clone_size: NA; d_call: NA; j_call: TRBJ2-7; cdr3_aa: CASSLLTGRATYF; cdr3_nt: TGTGCCAGCAGTCTGCTGACAGGAAGGGCTACTTACTTC
v_call: TRBV7-9; clone_size: NA; d_call: TRBD2; j_call: TRBJ2-1; cdr3_aa: CASSSTTASGRHNEQFF; cdr3_nt: TGTGCCAGCAGCTCAACCACGGCTAGCGGGAGACACAATGAGCAGTTCTTC
v_call: TRBV25-1; clone_size: NA; d_call: TRBD1; j_call: TRBJ1-3; cdr3_aa: CASSESLTGASSGNTIYF; cdr3_nt: TGTGCCAGCAGTGAATCCCTGACAGGGGCCAGCTCTGGAAACACCATATATTTT
v_call: TRBV7-2; clone_size: NA; d_call: TRBD2; j_call: TRBJ2-1; cdr3_aa: CASSLGLAGENEQFF; cdr3_nt: TGTGCCAGCAGCTTAGGACTAGCGGGAGAGAATGAGCAGTTCTTC
v_call: TRBV28; clone_size: NA; d_call: TRBD2; j_call: TRBJ2-7; cdr3_aa: CASSLTSEASYEQYF; cdr3_nt: TGTGCCAGCAGTTTAACTAGCGAAGCCTCCTACGAGCAGTACTTC
v_call: TRBV18; clone_size: NA; d_call: TRBD2; j_call: TRBJ2-1; cdr3_aa: CASSPGLARNNEQFF; cdr3_nt: TGTGCCAGCTCACCGGGACTAGCTCGGAACAATGAGCAGTTCTTC
v_call: TRBV9; clone_size: NA; d_call: TRBD2; j_call: TRBJ2-3; cdr3_aa: CASSPNPSGTDTQYF; cdr3_nt: TGTGCCAGCAGCCCCAACCCTAGCGGAACAGATACGCAGTATTTT
v_call: TRBV30; clone_size: NA; d_call: NA; j_call: TRBJ1-5; cdr3_aa: CAWSGTGKRDQPQHF; cdr3_nt: TGTGCCTGGAGCGGTACGGGTAAGAGGGATCAGCCCCAGCATTTT
v_call: TRBV9; clone_size: NA; d_call: NA; j_call: TRBJ2-3; cdr3_aa: CASSKQERSDTQYF; cdr3_nt: TGTGCCAGCAGCAAACAGGAGAGGTCAGATACGCAGTATTTT
v_call: TRBV29-1; clone_size: NA; d_call: NA; j_call: TRBJ2-5; cdr3_aa: CSGQGGNPRETQYF; cdr3_nt: TGCAGCGGGCAGGGCGGGAACCCTAGGGAGACCCAGTACTTC
v_call: TRBV5-1; clone_size: NA; d_call: TRBD2; j_call: TRBJ2-3; cdr3_aa: CASRPAGDSTDTQYF; cdr3_nt: TGCGCCAGCAGGCCGGCGGGGGACAGCACAGATACGCAGTATTTT
v_call: TRBV7-9; clone_size: NA; d_call: NA; j_call: TRBJ1-2; cdr3_aa: CASSSGTLKGYTF; cdr3_nt: TGTGCCAGCAGCTCCGGGACTTTGAAGGGCTACACCTTC
v_call: TRBV6-2/TRBV6-3; clone_size: NA; d_call: NA; j_call: TRBJ1-5; cdr3_aa: CASSPEGANQPQHF; cdr3_nt: TGTGCCAGCAGCCCCGAAGGGGCAAATCAGCCCCAGCATTTT
v_call: TRBV4-1; clone_size: NA; d_call: TRBD2; j_call: TRBJ2-2; cdr3_aa: CASSQGGLAGVPTGELFF; cdr3_nt: TGCGCCAGCAGCCAGGGGGGACTAGCGGGAGTTCCCACCGGGGAGCTGTTTTTT
v_call: TRBV11-3; clone_size: NA; d_call: TRBD1; j_call: TRBJ2-5; cdr3_aa: CASSKRTGGGETQYF; cdr3_nt: TGTGCCAGCAGCAAGCGGACAGGGGGAGGGGAGACCCAGTACTTC
v_call: TRBV6-5; clone_size: NA; d_call: NA; j_call: TRBJ2-1; cdr3_aa: CASGSGVSNEQFF; cdr3_nt: TGTGCCAGCGGTTCGGGAGTGAGCAATGAGCAGTTCTTC
v_call: TRBV5-8; clone_size: few; d_call: TRBD1; j_call: TRBJ1-5; cdr3_aa: CASSRSGGRQPQHF; cdr3_nt: TGTGCCAGCAGCCGATCAGGGGGAAGACAGCCCCAGCATTTT
v_call: TRBV6-5; clone_size: NA; d_call: NA; j_call: TRBJ1-2; cdr3_aa: CASKLFGTNYGYTF; cdr3_nt: TGTGCCAGCAAACTGTTCGGGACAAACTATGGCTACACCTTC
v_call: TRBV7-8; clone_size: NA; d_call: TRBD2; j_call: TRBJ2-1; cdr3_aa: CASSFTGTSGSNEQFF; cdr3_nt: TGTGCCAGCAGCTTTACCGGGACTAGCGGGAGTAATGAGCAGTTCTTC
v_call: TRBV23-1; clone_size: NA; d_call: TRBD1; j_call: TRBJ1-2; cdr3_aa: CASSQLTLCGNRGDGYTF; cdr3_nt: TGCGCCAGCAGTCAGCTGACCTTGTGTGGGAACAGGGGGGATGGCTACACCTTC
v_call: TRBV7-9; clone_size: once; d_call: NA; j_call: TRBJ2-3; cdr3_aa: CASSLASDSHTQYF; cdr3_nt: TGTGCCAGCAGCTTAGCGTCGGACAGCCATACGCAGTATTTT
v_call: TRBV7-6; clone_size: NA; d_call: TRBD2; j_call: TRBJ2-1; cdr3_aa: CASSRAGVSYNEQFF; cdr3_nt: TGTGCCAGCAGCCGAGCGGGAGTTTCCTACAATGAGCAGTTCTTC
v_call: TRBV5-4; clone_size: NA; d_call: TRBD2; j_call: TRBJ2-1; cdr3_aa: CASSWGGTSGNNEQFF; cdr3_nt: TGTGCCAGCAGCTGGGGGGGGACTAGCGGGAACAATGAGCAGTTCTTC
v_call: TRBV27; clone_size: NA; d_call: TRBD2; j_call: TRBJ2-2; cdr3_aa: CASSLLAGGGNTGELFF; cdr3_nt: TGTGCCAGCAGTTTATTAGCGGGAGGGGGGAACACCGGGGAGCTGTTTTTT
v_call: TRBV6-5; clone_size: NA; d_call: NA; j_call: TRBJ1-5; cdr3_aa: CASSYSSRGPHQPQHF; cdr3_nt: TGTGCCAGCAGTTACTCGTCCAGGGGTCCGCATCAGCCCCAGCATTTT
v_call: TRBV9; clone_size: NA; d_call: TRBD2; j_call: TRBJ2-2; cdr3_aa: CASRKAGKNTGELFF; cdr3_nt: TGTGCCAGCAGGAAAGCGGGAAAGAACACCGGGGAGCTGTTTTTT
v_call: TRBV18; clone_size: NA; d_call: NA; j_call: TRBJ1-3; cdr3_aa: CASSLQDSGNTIYF; cdr3_nt: TGTGCCAGCTCCTTACAGGATTCTGGAAACACCATATATTTT
v_call: TRBV5-8; clone_size: NA; d_call: NA; j_call: TRBJ1-2; cdr3_aa: CASSLGGAAGYTF; cdr3_nt: TGTGCCAGCAGCTTGGGGGGCGCGGCCGGCTACACCTTC
v_call: TRBV9; clone_size: NA; d_call: TRBD2; j_call: TRBJ2-7; cdr3_aa: CASSATSGREGEQYF; cdr3_nt: TGTGCCAGCAGCGCAACTAGCGGGAGAGAGGGTGAGCAGTACTTC
v_call: TRBV12-3/TRBV12-4; clone_size: NA; d_call: NA; j_call: TRBJ1-1; cdr3_aa: CASSTTATEAFF; cdr3_nt: TGTGCCAGCAGTACCACAGCCACTGAAGCTTTCTTT
v_call: TRBV3-1/TRBV3-2; clone_size: NA; d_call: TRBD1; j_call: TRBJ2-2; cdr3_aa: CASSLWGQGNTGELFF; cdr3_nt: TGTGCCAGCAGCTTGTGGGGACAGGGGAACACCGGGGAGCTGTTTTTT
v_call: TRBV28; clone_size: NA; d_call: NA; j_call: TRBJ1-1; cdr3_aa: CASRSGQGMNTEAFF; cdr3_nt: TGTGCCAGCAGATCCGGCCAGGGCATGAACACTGAAGCTTTCTTT
v_call: TRBV24-1; clone_size: NA; d_call: NA; j_call: TRBJ1-5; cdr3_aa: CATSNSLSNQPQHF; cdr3_nt: TGTGCCACCAGTAACAGCCTTAGCAATCAGCCCCAGCATTTT
v_call: TRBV18; clone_size: NA; d_call: NA; j_call: TRBJ1-3; cdr3_aa: CASSPGEVRNTIYF; cdr3_nt: TGTGCCAGCTCACCAGGAGAGGTGAGAAACACCATATATTTT
v_call: TRBV5-1; clone_size: NA; d_call: TRBD2; j_call: TRBJ2-7; cdr3_aa: CASSLAGASGYEQYF; cdr3_nt: TGCGCCAGCAGCTTGGCCGGAGCTAGCGGTTACGAGCAGTACTTC
v_call: TRBV19; clone_size: NA; d_call: TRBD1; j_call: TRBJ2-7; cdr3_aa: CASSTKWTGVSNEQYF; cdr3_nt: TGTGCCAGTAGTACCAAATGGACAGGGGTGAGCAACGAGCAGTACTTC
v_call: TRBV7-8; clone_size: NA; d_call: TRBD1; j_call: TRBJ2-5; cdr3_aa: CASSDPGTGKTQYF; cdr3_nt: TGTGCCAGCAGCGATCCGGGGACAGGGAAGACCCAGTACTTC
v_call: TRBV4-3; clone_size: NA; d_call: TRBD1; j_call: TRBJ1-1; cdr3_aa: CASSQTGTGTVGEAFF; cdr3_nt: TGCGCCAGCAGCCAAACTGGGACAGGGACCGTAGGGGAGGCTTTCTTT